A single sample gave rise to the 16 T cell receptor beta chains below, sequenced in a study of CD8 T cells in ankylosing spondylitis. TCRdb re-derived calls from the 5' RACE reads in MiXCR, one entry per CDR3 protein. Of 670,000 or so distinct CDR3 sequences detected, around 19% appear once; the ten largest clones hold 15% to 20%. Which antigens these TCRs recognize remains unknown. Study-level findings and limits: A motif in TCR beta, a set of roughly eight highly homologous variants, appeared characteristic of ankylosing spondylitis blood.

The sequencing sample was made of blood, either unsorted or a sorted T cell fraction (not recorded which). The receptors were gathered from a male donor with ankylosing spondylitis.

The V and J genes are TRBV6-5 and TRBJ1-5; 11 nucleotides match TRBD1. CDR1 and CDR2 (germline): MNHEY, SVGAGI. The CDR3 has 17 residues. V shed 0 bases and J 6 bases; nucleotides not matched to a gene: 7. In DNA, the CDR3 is TGTGCCAGCAGTTACTCCGGGGACAGGGGGATGGGTCAGCCCCAGCATTTT. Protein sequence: CASSYSGDRGMGQPQHF.

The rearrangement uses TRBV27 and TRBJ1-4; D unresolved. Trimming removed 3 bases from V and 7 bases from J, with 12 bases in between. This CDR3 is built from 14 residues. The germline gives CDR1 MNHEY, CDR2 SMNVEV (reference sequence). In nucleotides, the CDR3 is TGTGCCAGCAGTTTCGGGTTGGTGGGTGAAAAACTGTTTTTT. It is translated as CASSFGLVGEKLFF. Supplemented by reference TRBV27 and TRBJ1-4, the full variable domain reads EAQVTQNPRYLITVTGKKLTVTCSQNMNHEYMSWYRQDPGLGLRQIYYSMNVEVTDKGDVPEGYKVSRKEKRNFPLILESPSPNQTSLYFCASSFGLVGEKLFFGSGTQLSVL.

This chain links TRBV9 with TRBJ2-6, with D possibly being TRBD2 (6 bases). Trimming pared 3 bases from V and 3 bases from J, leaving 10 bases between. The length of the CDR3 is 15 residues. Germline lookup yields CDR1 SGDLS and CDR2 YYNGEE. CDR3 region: CASSERRDGANVLTF. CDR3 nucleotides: TGTGCCAGCAGCGAAAGGAGGGATGGGGCCAACGTCCTGACTTTC.

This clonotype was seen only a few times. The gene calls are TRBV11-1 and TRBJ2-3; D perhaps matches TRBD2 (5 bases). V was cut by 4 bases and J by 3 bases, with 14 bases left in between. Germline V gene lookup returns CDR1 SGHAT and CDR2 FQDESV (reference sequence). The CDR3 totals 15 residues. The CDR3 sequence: CASSSGVGPTDTQYF. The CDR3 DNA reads TGTGCCAGCAGCTCCGGGGTCGGGCCAACAGATACGCAGTATTTT.

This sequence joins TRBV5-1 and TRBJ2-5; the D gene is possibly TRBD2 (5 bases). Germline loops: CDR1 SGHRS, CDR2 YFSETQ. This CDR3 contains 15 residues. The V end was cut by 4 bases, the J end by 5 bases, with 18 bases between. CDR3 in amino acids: CASSRDWTSGETQYF. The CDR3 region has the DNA TGCGCCAGCAGCCGCGATTGGACTTCCGGGGAGACCCAGTACTTC.

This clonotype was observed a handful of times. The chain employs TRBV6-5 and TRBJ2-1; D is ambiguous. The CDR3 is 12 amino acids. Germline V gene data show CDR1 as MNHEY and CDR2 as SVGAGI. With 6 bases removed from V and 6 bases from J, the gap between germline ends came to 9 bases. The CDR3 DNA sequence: TGTGCCAGCAGCCCCCGATTCAATGAGCAGTTCTTC. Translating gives CASSPRFNEQFF.

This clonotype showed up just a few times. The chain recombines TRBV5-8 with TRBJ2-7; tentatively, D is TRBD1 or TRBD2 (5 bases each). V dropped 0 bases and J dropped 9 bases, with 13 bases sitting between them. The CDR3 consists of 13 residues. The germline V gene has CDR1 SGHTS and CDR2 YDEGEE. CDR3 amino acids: CASSLVQLGVQYF. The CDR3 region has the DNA TGTGCCAGCAGCTTGGTGCAACTAGGGGTGCAGTACTTC.

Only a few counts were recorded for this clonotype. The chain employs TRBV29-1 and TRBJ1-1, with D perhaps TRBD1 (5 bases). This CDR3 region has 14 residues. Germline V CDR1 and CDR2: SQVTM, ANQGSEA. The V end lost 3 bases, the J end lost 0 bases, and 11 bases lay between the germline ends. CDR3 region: CSVEGRRMNTEAFF. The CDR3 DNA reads TGCAGCGTTGAGGGGCGACGGATGAACACTGAAGCTTTCTTT.

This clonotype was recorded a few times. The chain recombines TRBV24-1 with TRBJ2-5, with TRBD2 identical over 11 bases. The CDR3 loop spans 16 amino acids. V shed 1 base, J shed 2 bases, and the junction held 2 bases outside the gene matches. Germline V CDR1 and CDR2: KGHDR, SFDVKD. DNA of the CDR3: TGTGCCACCAGTGATTTTGGGACTAGCGGACAAGAGACCCAGTACTTC. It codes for CATSDFGTSGQETQYF.

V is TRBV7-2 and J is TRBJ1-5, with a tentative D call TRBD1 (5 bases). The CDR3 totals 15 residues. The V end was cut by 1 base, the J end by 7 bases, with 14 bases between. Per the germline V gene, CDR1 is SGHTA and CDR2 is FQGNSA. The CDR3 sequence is CASSLEWRGGQPQHF. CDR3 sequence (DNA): TGTGCCAGCAGCTTAGAATGGAGGGGTGGCCAGCCCCAGCATTTT.

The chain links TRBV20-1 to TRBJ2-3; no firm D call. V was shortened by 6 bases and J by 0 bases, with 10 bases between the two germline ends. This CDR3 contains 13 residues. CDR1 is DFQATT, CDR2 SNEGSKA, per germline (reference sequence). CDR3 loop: CSAPTGSTDTQYF. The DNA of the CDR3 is TGCAGTGCCCCAACCGGGAGCACAGATACGCAGTATTTT.

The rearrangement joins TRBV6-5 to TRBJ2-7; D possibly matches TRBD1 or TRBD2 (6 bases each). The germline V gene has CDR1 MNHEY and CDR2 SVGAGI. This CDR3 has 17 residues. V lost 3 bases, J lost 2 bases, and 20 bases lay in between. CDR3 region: CASSYRFGGPETYEQYF. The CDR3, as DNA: TGTGCCAGCAGTTATAGGTTTGGGGGGCCCGAGACCTACGAGCAGTACTTC.

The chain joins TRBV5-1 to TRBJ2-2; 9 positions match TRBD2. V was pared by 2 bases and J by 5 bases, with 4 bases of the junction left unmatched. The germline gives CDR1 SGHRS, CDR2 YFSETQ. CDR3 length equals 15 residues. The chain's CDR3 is CASSFSGSSTGELFF. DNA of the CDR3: TGCGCCAGCAGCTTTAGCGGGAGTAGTACCGGGGAGCTGTTTTTT.

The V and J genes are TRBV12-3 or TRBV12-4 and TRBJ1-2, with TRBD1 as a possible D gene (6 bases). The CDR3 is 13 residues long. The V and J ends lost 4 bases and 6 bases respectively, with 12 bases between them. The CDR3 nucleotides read TGTGCCAGCAGTTGGATGGGGGCCGATGGCTACACCTTC. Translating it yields CASSWMGADGYTF.

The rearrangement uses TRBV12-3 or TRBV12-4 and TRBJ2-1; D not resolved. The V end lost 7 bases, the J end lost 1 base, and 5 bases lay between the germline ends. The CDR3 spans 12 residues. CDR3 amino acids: CASTRSYNEQFF. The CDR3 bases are TGTGCCAGCACGAGATCCTACAATGAGCAGTTCTTC.

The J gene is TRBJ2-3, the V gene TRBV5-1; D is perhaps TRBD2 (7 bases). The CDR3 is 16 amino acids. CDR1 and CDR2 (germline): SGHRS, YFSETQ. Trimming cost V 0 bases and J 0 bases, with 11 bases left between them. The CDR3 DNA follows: TGCGCCAGCAGCTTGGACAGGGAGGGAAGCACAGATACGCAGTATTTT. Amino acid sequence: CASSLDREGSTDTQYF.